These T cell receptor beta chains were read from a single sample in a study of T cell repertoires in cytomegalovirus infection. These receptors' antigens are unknown. TCRdb redid the calling of the reads with MiXCR, one entry per CDR3 protein. The data hold 450,000 to 600,000 distinct CDR3 sequences, with roughly a third observed a single time. The sample consisted of cultured PBMCs, taken from culture after CMV antigen stimulation. All receptors derive from a human donor in good health (CMV status not recorded). Some clones in this sample may be carry-over from other donors' samples. CDR3s include the opening cysteine and the closing phenylalanine or tryptophan. D genes are given only for firm matches. Only part of the rows carry a size: once, few, many, or a class if the clone is expanded.

cdr3_nt	cdr3_aa	cdr3_length	j_call	v_call	d_call	clone_size
TGTGCCATCAGTGAGTCTAAGAGCGGGAGGAATTACAATGAGCAGTTCTTC	CAISESKSGRNYNEQFF	17	TRBJ2-1	TRBV10-3	TRBD2	few
TGTGCCAGCAGCGCTAGCTCCTACAATGAGCAGTTCTTC	CASSASSYNEQFF	13	TRBJ2-1	TRBV7-6	.	few
TGTGCCAGCAGCCGCGCGCAGGGAGCTTCAACTAATGAAAAACTGTTTTTT	CASSRAQGASTNEKLFF	17	TRBJ1-4	TRBV4-2	.	few
TGTGCCAGCAGTTACATGTTTCCAGAGGGGACAGATACGCAGTATTTT	CASSYMFPEGTDTQYF	16	TRBJ2-3	TRBV6-5	.	.
TGTGCCAGCAGTTTTTTTCATCTGGGCCTGACCTTCAATGAGCAGTTCTTC	CASSFFHLGLTFNEQFF	17	TRBJ2-1	TRBV27	.	.
TGTGCCAGCAGCTTAGGGATCTCGGGACAGGGGGTTGGCACCTTC	CASSLGISGQGVGTF	15	TRBJ1-2	TRBV7-2	TRBD1	many
TGTGCCAGCAGCTTAGATGGGGTTCGGACTGAAGCTTTCTTT	CASSLDGVRTEAFF	14	TRBJ1-1	TRBV7-9	.	.
TGTGCCAGCAGTCTTAAAGGGGCCTACGAGCAGTACTTC	CASSLKGAYEQYF	13	TRBJ2-7	TRBV27	.	few
TGTGCCAGCAGTCGGGACAGGCTAAAGGGGGAAGCTTTCTTT	CASSRDRLKGEAFF	14	TRBJ1-1	TRBV6-8	TRBD1	few
TGTGCCAGCAGCGCCGGACTAGCGGCATACAATGAGCAGTTCTTC	CASSAGLAAYNEQFF	15	TRBJ2-1	TRBV9	TRBD2	few
TGTGCCAGCAGTTTAAGGCGGAGCCTCCCGAGGGGCTACACCTTC	CASSLRRSLPRGYTF	15	TRBJ1-2	TRBV27	.	.
TGTGCCAGCAGTTTAGAGTTTCGCAGGACAATAAATGGCTACACCTTC	CASSLEFRRTINGYTF	16	TRBJ1-2	TRBV27	.	many
TGTGCCAGCAGCCCACCGGGGAGACAAGAGACCCAGTACTTC	CASSPPGRQETQYF	14	TRBJ2-5	TRBV7-8	.	few
TGTGCCAGCAGCTTATATGAGCGGGAAAGCGGGGAGCTGTTTTTT	CASSLYERESGELFF	15	TRBJ2-2	TRBV7-2	TRBD2	many
TGTGCCAGTAGTTACTTAGGGAGTATGAACACTGAAGCTTTCTTT	CASSYLGSMNTEAFF	15	TRBJ1-1	TRBV19	.	many
TGTGCCAGCAGAGGCCGGGACAGAACAGATCAGCCCCAGCATTTT	CASRGRDRTDQPQHF	15	TRBJ1-5	TRBV12-3/TRBV12-4	TRBD1	few
TGTGCCAGCAGCCCGCAATACCGGGAGCGGGAGGGCTGGCTGAATACGCAGTATTTT	CASSPQYREREGWLNTQYF	19	TRBJ2-3	TRBV7-2	TRBD2	many
TGTGCCACCAGCCCTCGGTCTAGCGGGAGAGTTGAGCAGTTCTTC	CATSPRSSGRVEQFF	15	TRBJ2-1	TRBV6-2/TRBV6-3	TRBD2	.
TGTGCCAGCAGTGAAGCGGGAGAGACCCAGTACTTC	CASSEAGETQYF	12	TRBJ2-5	TRBV6-1	.	many
TGTGCCAGCAGCTTAGTACCTGGGGCAGGGGATACGCAGTATTTT	CASSLVPGAGDTQYF	15	TRBJ2-3	TRBV7-2	.	few
TGTGCCAGTAGTATATGGTCGGGAGTAGATACGCAGTATTTT	CASSIWSGVDTQYF	14	TRBJ2-3	TRBV19	.	.
TGTGCCTGGAGTCCAGGGTACCTATTT	CAWSPGYLF	9	TRBJ1-1	TRBV30	.	.
TGTGCCTGGAGCCGGGACGTCTCGGATGGCTACACCTTC	CAWSRDVSDGYTF	13	TRBJ1-2	TRBV30	.	.
TGTGCCAGCAGCACCCCCGGGGACAGGGGCCTAAACACCATATATTTT	CASSTPGDRGLNTIYF	16	TRBJ1-3	TRBV7-9	TRBD1	.